These 24 T cell receptor beta chains originate from one sample sequenced in a study of blood T cells in healthy people across ages. For the second PCR, which ran for about 7 to 11 cycles, a sample-barcoded 5' primer and a J-beta primer mix were used. TCRdb analysed the 5' RACE reads with MiXCR anew, one entry per CDR3 protein. This table has 1.5 million or so distinct CDR3 sequences, approximately 42% appearing once. The specimen was blood. Receptor source: a woman aged 18-29 years in good health.

V gene TRBV10-3 combines with J gene TRBJ1-3; TRBD1 agrees at 7 bases. Germline V lookup: CDR1 ENHRY, CDR2 SYGVKD. The ends lost 7 bases at V and 4 bases at J; junction bases unmatched: 10. The CDR3 totals 15 residues. The CDR3 DNA follows: TGTGCCATCAAAAGGGAGGGGGCACTCGGAAACACCATATATTTT. Translating gives CAIKREGALGNTIYF.

The chain links TRBV7-3 to TRBJ2-1; D might be TRBD1 or TRBD2, each matching 5 bases. The CDR3 length is 15 residues. The V gene lost 5 bases and the J gene lost 2 bases, with 13 bases spanning the gap. Germline lookup yields CDR1 SGHTA and CDR2 FQGTGA. CDR3 in DNA: TGTGCCAGCAGCCCTCAGTGGGGACCCTACAATGAGCAGTTCTTC. This encodes CASSPQWGPYNEQFF.

The rearrangement links TRBV4-1 to TRBJ2-4; D may be TRBD2 (5 bases). CDR1 is MGHRA, CDR2 YSYEKL, per germline. CDR3 length equals 18 residues. Trimming removed 5 bases from V and 1 base from J, with 21 bases in between. This chain's CDR3 is CASSGAVVLPLAKNIQYF. The CDR3 DNA is TGCGCCAGCAGCGGAGCGGTAGTTCTCCCCCTGGCCAAAAACATTCAGTACTTC.

This clonotype was observed a few times. This sequence joins TRBV7-9 and TRBJ1-4; D remains unclear. Germline CDR1 SEHNR, CDR2 FQNEAQ (reference sequence). V was shortened by 2 bases and J by 5 bases, with 12 bases between the two germline ends. The CDR3 sequence is 15 residues long. As DNA, the CDR3 is TGTGCCAGCAGCTTAACCCAAGTCGAGAATGAAAAACTGTTTTTT. Translated, it gives CASSLTQVENEKLFF.

In this sample, this clonotype turned up a few times. The chain has TRBV2 and TRBJ2-7; 8 bases line up with TRBD1. CDR1 SNHLY and CDR2 FYNNEI come from the germline V gene. Trimming at V came to 4 bases and at J to 4 bases, leaving 6 bases not matched to a gene. This CDR3 has 14 residues. The CDR3 DNA is TGTGCCAGCAGTGGAGGGACAGGTCCATACGAGCAGTACTTC. Translated, it gives CASSGGTGPYEQYF.

The chain uses TRBV4-3 and TRBJ2-1; 14 bases align to TRBD2. The V gene's germline CDR1 is LGHNA and CDR2 YSLEER. The CDR3 has 17 amino acids. The trim removed 4 bases at V and 2 bases at J, leaving 4 bases unmatched. The CDR3 nucleotides read TGCGCCAGCAGCCCGGGACTAGCGGGAGAGGCCTACAATGAGCAGTTCTTC. It yields the protein CASSPGLAGEAYNEQFF.

The genes are TRBV28 and TRBJ2-7; possibly TRBD1 for D (6 bases). The V and J ends lost 7 bases and 2 bases respectively, with 15 bases between them. This CDR3 has 14 amino acids. In germline, CDR1 is MDHEN, CDR2 SYDVKM. The CDR3 DNA reads as TGTGCCAGCACCTCGACAGGTCGGGCCTACGAGCAGTACTTC. Translating gives CASTSTGRAYEQYF. Drawing the rest from reference TRBV28 and TRBJ2-7, the complete variable domain is DVKVTQSSRYLVKRTGEKVFLECVQDMDHENMFWYRQDPGLGLRLIYFSYDVKMKEKGDIPEGYSVSREKKERFSLILESASTNQTSMYLCASTSTGRAYEQYFGPGTRLTVT.

Worth noting for this clonotype: At one end, the junction sequence differs from germline, possibly due to a read error. The chain employs TRBV20-1 and TRBJ1-5, with unresolved D. Per the germline V gene, CDR1 is DFQATT and CDR2 is SNEGSKA (reference sequence). This CDR3 comprises 13 residues. CDR3 sequence (DNA): TGCAGTGTTAGAGGCGGTACTCAAGGGCCCCAGCATTTT. Translating it yields CSVRGGTQGPQHF.

A few counts support this clonotype. V is TRBV29-1 and J is TRBJ2-4, with D tentatively TRBD2 (6 bases). Trimming removed 3 bases at V and 6 bases at J, with 9 bases between. Germline CDR1 reads SQVTM; CDR2 reads ANQGSEA. This CDR3 comprises 12 residues. Written as DNA, the CDR3 is TGCAGCGTTGAGGGAGGAGCAAACATTCAGTACTTC. It encodes CSVEGGANIQYF.

The sample holds a few counts of this clonotype. This chain uses TRBV6-4 with TRBJ2-7, with 8 bases that match TRBD2. Germline CDR1 MRHNA, CDR2 SNTAGT. The CDR3 runs to 16 residues. After removal of 0 bases from V and 5 bases from J, the junction contained 9 bases not matched to a gene. The CDR3 here is CASSDSILAGLNEQYF. The CDR3 bases are TGTGCCAGCAGTGACTCTATCTTAGCGGGACTGAACGAGCAGTACTTC.

The chain employs TRBV9 and TRBJ2-2; weak D call: TRBD1 (5 bases). V was pared by 0 bases and J by 5 bases, with 11 bases between. Germline lookup yields CDR1 SGDLS and CDR2 YYNGEE. The CDR3 runs 15 residues. Here the CDR3 reads CASSVATGRTGELFF. The CDR3 DNA is TGTGCCAGCAGCGTAGCAACAGGAAGGACCGGGGAGCTGTTTTTT.

DNA of the CDR3: TGCAGTGCTAGAGATTTGGGTACCCCAGCCGGGGGGAATTACAATGAGCAGTTCTTC. It specifies CSARDLGTPAGGNYNEQFF. V usage is TRBV20-1 and J usage is TRBJ2-1; TRBD2 aligns across 7 bases. Per the germline V gene, CDR1 is DFQATT and CDR2 is SNEGSKA (reference sequence). This CDR3 region has 19 residues. The V segment lost 0 bases and the J segment 4 bases; nucleotides outside the gene matches: 18.

The V call is TRBV20-1, the J call TRBJ2-7; D might be TRBD1 (6 bases). The germline V gene encodes CDR1 DFQATT and CDR2 SNEGSKA (reference sequence). The CDR3 runs to 14 residues. Trimming stripped 4 bases from V and 7 bases from J, with 20 bases between. This CDR3 reads CSANREGGYNEQYF. The CDR3, as DNA: TGCAGTGCTAACAGGGAAGGGGGTTACAATGAGCAGTACTTC.

The chain is built from TRBV6-1 and TRBJ1-2; 9 bases line up with TRBD1. Germline V gene sequence: CDR1 MNHNS, CDR2 SASEGT. Losses at the gene ends were 3 bases for V and 7 bases for J; bases not matched to a gene: 3. This CDR3 comprises 13 residues. The CDR3 reads CASSDSGQGGYTF. For the CDR3, the DNA is TGTGCCAGCAGTGATTCGGGACAGGGTGGCTACACCTTC.

The chain employs TRBV30 and TRBJ1-2; 8 bases align to TRBD1. The CDR3 is made up of 13 amino acids. The V segment lost 2 bases and the J segment 4 bases; nucleotides outside the gene matches: 3. Germline V CDR1 and CDR2: GTSNPN, SVGIG (reference sequence). In nucleotides, the CDR3 is TGTGCCTGGAGTTTCCAGGGGGCCTATGGCTACACCTTC. It codes for CAWSFQGAYGYTF.

The chain joins TRBV20-1 to TRBJ2-5; 10 nucleotides align to TRBD2. The J call may be wrong; the DNA end is better matched by TRBJ2-7. The CDR3 is 14 residues long. CDR1 is DFQATT and CDR2 is SNEGSKA in the germline V gene (reference sequence). The CDR3 region is CSAGLAARSSEQYF. In DNA, the CDR3 is TGCAGTGCTGGACTAGCGGCGCGCTCAAGCGAGCAGTACTTC.

In this sample, this clonotype turned up many times. The chain combines TRBV9 with TRBJ2-3; D remains ambiguous. The CDR3 covers 15 residues. The V end lost 4 bases, the J end lost 0 bases, and 12 bases lay between the germline ends. The germline V gene encodes CDR1 SGDLS and CDR2 YYNGEE. The CDR3, as DNA: TGTGCCAGCAGCCCCGGAACAGTAAGCACAGATACGCAGTATTTT. This codes for CASSPGTVSTDTQYF. Filled out from reference TRBV9 and TRBJ2-3, the complete variable domain reads DSGVTQTPKHLITATGQRVTLRCSPRSGDLSVYWYQQSLDQGLQFLIQYYNGEERAKGNILERFSAQQFPDLHSELNLSSLELGDSALYFCASSPGTVSTDTQYFGPGTRLTVL.

The chain combines TRBV13 with TRBJ2-1; 8 bases map to TRBD2. Losses at the gene ends were 5 bases for V and 6 bases for J; bases not matched to a gene: 12. This CDR3 is built from 16 residues. Germline V gene lookup returns CDR1 PRHDT and CDR2 FYEKMQ (reference sequence). CDR3 sequence reads: CASSTPGLGPTNEQFF. The CDR3 DNA reads TGTGCCAGCAGCACGCCGGGACTAGGGCCCACCAATGAGCAGTTCTTC.

This rearrangement joins TRBV7-2 to TRBJ2-1; D is tentatively TRBD1 or TRBD2 (5 bases each). The V and J ends lost 5 bases and 5 bases respectively, with 10 bases between them. The CDR3 covers 13 residues. Germline values: CDR1 SGHTA, CDR2 FQGNSA. The CDR3 is CASSARDHNEQFF. The CDR3 DNA reads as TGTGCCAGCAGCGCTCGGGACCACAATGAGCAGTTCTTC.

This sequence joins TRBV28 and TRBJ2-1; 16 bases line up with TRBD2. The ends lost 2 bases at V and 9 bases at J; junction bases unmatched: 7. The CDR3 spans 17 residues. Germline CDR1 MDHEN, CDR2 SYDVKM. Here the CDR3 reads CASSLRGLAGGPLEQFF. CDR3 nucleotide sequence: TGTGCCAGCAGTTTACGGGGACTAGCGGGAGGGCCTCTTGAGCAGTTCTTC.

This clonotype has just one count. This chain links TRBV6-1 with TRBJ1-5, with D perhaps matching TRBD1 (5 bases). CDR3 length: 15 residues. CDR1 and CDR2 from the germline V gene are MNHNS and SASEGT. The ends were cut back, 1 base at V and 1 base at J, with 8 bases in the middle. CDR3 protein: CASSEVGRSNQPQHF. In DNA, the CDR3 is TGTGCCAGCAGTGAAGTGGGACGGAGCAATCAGCCCCAGCATTTT.

The chain joins TRBV5-1 to TRBJ2-1; 7 bases match TRBD2. Germline CDR1 is SGHRS and CDR2 is YFSETQ. V lost 3 bases to trimming and J lost 5 bases; unmatched junction nucleotides: 5. The CDR3 length is 14 residues. CDR3 protein: CASSWTGTNNEQFF. CDR3 in DNA: TGCGCCAGCAGCTGGACCGGGACTAACAATGAGCAGTTCTTC.

There are a few counts of this clonotype. V gene TRBV30 combines with J gene TRBJ2-7; 10 bases align to TRBD2. There are 14 residues in the CDR3. Germline V gives CDR1 GTSNPN, CDR2 SVGIG (reference sequence). The J segment lost 1 base and the V segment lost 3 bases, leaving 3 bases of the junction unmatched. The CDR3 coding sequence is TGTGCCTGGAGATTAGCGGGGGGATCCTACGAGCAGTACTTC. This translates into CAWRLAGGSYEQYF.

V and J are TRBV18 and TRBJ2-5, with TRBD2 as a possible D gene (5 bases). This CDR3 spans 13 amino acids. V lost 3 bases and J lost 5, with 10 bases in between. Germline CDR1 reads KGHSH; CDR2 reads LQKENI. CDR3 sequence reads: CASSPGSAETQYF. CDR3 coding DNA: TGTGCCAGCTCACCGGGTAGCGCGGAGACCCAGTACTTC. The full variable domain, in which reference TRBV18 and TRBJ2-5 provide the parts outside the CDR3, is NAGVMQNPRHLVRRRGQEARLRCSPMKGHSHVYWYRQLPEEGLKFMVYLQKENIIDESGMPKERFSAEFPKEGPSILRIQQVVRGDSAAYFCASSPGSAETQYFGPGTRLLVL.